This is a list of T cell receptor beta chains from one sample in a study of monozygotic twins with cystic fibrosis. Profiled with immunoSEQ multiplex PCR; TCRdb holds only in-frame clones, not every one. Of about 22,000 clones in the sample, roughly 89% were seen once. Sequences were obtained from blood. Receptors were obtained from a woman aged 30 to 39 with cystic fibrosis. Each CDR3 is given with its conserved first and last residue. Each record gives: clone size, J gene, D gene, V gene, CDR3 DNA, CDR3 protein. A D gene is named only where the DNA matches it firmly. Rows may omit the clone size; those that give it use once, few, many or a size class.

- | TRBJ2-3 | - | TRBV4-3 | TGCGCCAGCAGCCAAGACCCTGCGGGTGGGGATACGCAGTATTTT | CASSQDPAGGDTQYF
once | TRBJ1-3 | TRBD1 | TRBV19 | TGTGCCAGTAGTAACCGGGACAGGACCCTCTCTGGAAACACCATATATTTT | CASSNRDRTLSGNTIYF
- | TRBJ1-1 | - | TRBV19 | TGTGCCAGTAGTATAGCGGGAGGGACTGAAGCTTTCTTT | CASSIAGGTEAFF
- | TRBJ1-5 | - | TRBV6-1 | TGTGCCAGCGGCTTAAATCAGCCCCAGCATTTT | CASGLNQPQHF
- | TRBJ1-1 | - | TRBV29-1 | TGCAGCGTTAAAGACAGTGAAGCTTTCTTT | CSVKDSEAFF
- | TRBJ2-6 | - | TRBV27 | TGTGCCACCCGAGTCGCTGGGGCCAACGTCCTGACTTTC | CATRVAGANVLTF
- | TRBJ2-1 | TRBD1 | TRBV19 | TGTGCCAGTAGCCCAATCCGGGACAGGTTCAATGAGCAGTTCTTC | CASSPIRDRFNEQFF
- | TRBJ1-2 | - | TRBV6-1 | TGTGCCAGCAGTGAAACTCAGGGCTATGGCTACACCTTC | CASSETQGYGYTF
few | TRBJ1-1 | - | TRBV2 | TGTGCCAGCAGCCTACAGGGTCGGGGGACTGAAGCTTTCTTT | CASSLQGRGTEAFF
- | TRBJ1-1 | - | TRBV29-1 | TGCAGCGTTGTAGGATTCTCCACTGAAGCTTTCTTT | CSVVGFSTEAFF
few | TRBJ1-5 | - | TRBV2 | TGTGCCAGCAGTCTTGCAAGGGGTCACAATCAGCCCCAGCATTTT | CASSLARGHNQPQHF
few | TRBJ1-1 | - | TRBV16 | TGTGCCAGCAGCCAGAGTGAGGGGAACACTGAAGCTTTCTTT | CASSQSEGNTEAFF
once | TRBJ2-2 | - | TRBV6-5 | TGTGCCAGCCGACAAGGCGGGGGCCGGGAGCTGTTTTTT | CASRQGGGRELFF
- | TRBJ1-1 | - | TRBV5-6 | TGTGCCAGCAGCGTAGGGGGAAACACTGAAGCTTTCTTT | CASSVGGNTEAFF
- | TRBJ1-6 | - | TRBV6-4 | TGTGCCAGCAGTTGGCCCCCCGGCTCCTATAATTCACCCCTCCACTTT | CASSWPPGSYNSPLHF
once | TRBJ2-3 | TRBD2 | TRBV6-1 | TGTGCCAGCAGTCCAGAGACTAGCGGGGGAGATACGCAGTATTTT | CASSPETSGGDTQYF
- | TRBJ2-4 | - | TRBV11-2 | TGTGCCAGCAGCTTAGAGGCGTTGGGAAGAAACATTCAGTACTTC | CASSLEALGRNIQYF
few | TRBJ1-2 | TRBD1 | TRBV7-2 | TGTGCCAGCAGCATAACGATACAGGGGTTGGGTGGCTACACCTTC | CASSITIQGLGGYTF
- | TRBJ2-1 | TRBD2 | TRBV5-1 | TGCGCCAGCAGCCTCCTATCGCGGGGATCTCGCGGGGGCTACAATGAGCAGTTCTTC | CASSLLSRGSRGGYNEQFF
- | TRBJ1-2 | - | TRBV9 | TGTGCCAGCAGCGTAGATTTGAAGAGAGCCTCGCCCACCTTC | CASSVDLKRASPTF
- | TRBJ2-7 | - | TRBV21-1 | TGTGCCAGCAGCAAAGGACTCGTAGTCTCCTACGAGCAGTACTTC | CASSKGLVVSYEQYF
- | TRBJ1-2 | - | TRBV7-8 | TGTGCCAGCAGCTTAGCAAGGAGGGGGGGAGGAGGCTATGGCTACACCTTC | CASSLARRGGGGYGYTF
- | TRBJ2-5 | TRBD1 | TRBV6-1 | TGTGCCAGCAGTGAACCAACAGGGGTGGGGGAGACCCAGTACTTC | CASSEPTGVGETQYF
few | TRBJ2-5 | - | TRBV14 | TGTGCCAGCAGCCAAGGGGTCCACCAGCAAGAGACCCAGTACTTC | CASSQGVHQQETQYF
- | TRBJ2-7 | TRBD1 | TRBV14 | TGTGCCAGCAGCCAAGTAGGGACAGGGGCTGTCGAGCAGTACTTC | CASSQVGTGAVEQYF
- | TRBJ1-1 | - | TRBV29-1 | TGCAGCGTCCTTAGGGGGGGGAGTAAAGCTTTCTTT | CSVLRGGSKAFF
- | TRBJ1-2 | - | TRBV29-1 | TGCAGCGTTGTAGTGGCAGGGGATCACTATGGCTACACCTTC | CSVVVAGDHYGYTF
- | TRBJ2-7 | TRBD1 | TRBV13 | TGTGCCAGCAGCTCCCAAGAGGGGGACAGGGGGCGAACCTACGAGCAGTACTTC | CASSSQEGDRGRTYEQYF
- | TRBJ1-2 | TRBD1 | TRBV7-2 | TGTGCCAGCAGCTTAGACTTTATGGGGACAGGACGGATCACCTTC | CASSLDFMGTGRITF